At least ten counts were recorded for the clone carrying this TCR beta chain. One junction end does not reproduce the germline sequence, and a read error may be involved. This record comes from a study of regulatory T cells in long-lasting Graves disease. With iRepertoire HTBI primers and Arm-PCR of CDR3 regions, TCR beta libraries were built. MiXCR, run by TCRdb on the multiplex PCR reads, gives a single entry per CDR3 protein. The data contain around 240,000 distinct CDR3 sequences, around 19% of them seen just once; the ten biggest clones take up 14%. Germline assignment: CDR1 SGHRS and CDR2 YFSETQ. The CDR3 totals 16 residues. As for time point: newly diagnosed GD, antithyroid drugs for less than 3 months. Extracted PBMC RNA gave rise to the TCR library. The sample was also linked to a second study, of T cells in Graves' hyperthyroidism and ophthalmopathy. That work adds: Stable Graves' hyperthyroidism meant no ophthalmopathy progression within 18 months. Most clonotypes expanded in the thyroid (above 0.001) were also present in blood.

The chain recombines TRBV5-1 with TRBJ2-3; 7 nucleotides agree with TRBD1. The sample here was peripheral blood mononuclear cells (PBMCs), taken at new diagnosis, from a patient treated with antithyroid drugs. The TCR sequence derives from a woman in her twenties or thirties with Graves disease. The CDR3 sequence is CASSLSMGTGTDTQYF. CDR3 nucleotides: TGTGCCAGCAGCTTGTCTATGGGGACAGGCACAGATACGCAGTATTTT.